Listed below are T cell receptor beta chains from one sample, sequenced in a study of radiotherapy plus CTLA-4 blockade in lung cancer. Clones were sequenced by immunoSEQ multiplex PCR, and TCRdb holds only the in-frame ones, with some missing. The data contain tens of thousands of clones, 77% of them seen just once; the ten biggest clones take up approximately 4.4%. The sample in question was peripheral blood, obtained from a patient treated with radiotherapy plus ipilimumab. The receptors were gathered from a human donor with non-small cell lung cancer who had a complete response to radiotherapy plus ipilimumab. CDR3s include the opening cysteine and the closing phenylalanine or tryptophan. The D gene is left open where the match is weak. Not every row has a clone size; where given, it reads once, few, many or a size class.

NA	NA	TRBJ1-3	TRBV28	18	TGTGCCAGCACCACGCCCCGGACAGTTCCCTCGGAGGGAAACACCATATATTTT	CASTTPRTVPSEGNTIYF
NA	NA	TRBJ2-3	TRBV28	12	TGTGCCAGCAGCTTATTCAGAAATACGCAGTATTTT	CASSLFRNTQYF
NA	NA	TRBJ2-3	TRBV6-6	14	TGTGCCAGCAGCCCATCGGGCGGCACAGATACGCAGTATTTT	CASSPSGGTDTQYF
NA	NA	TRBJ1-4	TRBV27	15	TGTGCCAGCACCCGAAGGTCCGGCTCTAATGAAAAACTGTTTTTT	CASTRRSGSNEKLFF
TRBD1	NA	TRBJ1-2	TRBV12-5	16	TGTGCTAGTGGTTTGGGAGACCCGGGACAGGGAAAAAGTCACACCTTC	CASGLGDPGQGKSHTF
NA	NA	TRBJ1-6	TRBV6-5	16	TGTGCCAGCAGTTACTTTCGGGGGGCGGTGAATTCACCCCTCCACTTT	CASSYFRGAVNSPLHF
NA	NA	TRBJ2-3	TRBV9	15	TGTGCCAGCAGCGTAGCACAGGGACGTACAGATACGCAGTATTTT	CASSVAQGRTDTQYF
NA	NA	TRBJ1-5	TRBV10-3	15	TGTGCCATCAGTGAGTCCCGCCAGGCCCCTCCGCCCCAGCATTTT	CAISESRQAPPPQHF
NA	NA	TRBJ2-3	TRBV28	12	TGTGCCAGCAGTTTATTCAGAAATACGCAGTATTTT	CASSLFRNTQYF
NA	NA	TRBJ2-2	TRBV6-6	16	TGTGCCAGCAGAGCACGTAACAGGGCTAACACCGGGGAGCTGTTTTTT	CASRARNRANTGELFF
NA	NA	TRBJ1-3	TRBV9	15	TGTGCTAGCAGCGTAGTCCCAGTCTCTGGAAACACCATATATTTT	CASSVVPVSGNTIYF
TRBD1	NA	TRBJ2-2	TRBV11-3	17	TGTGCCAGCAGCTCCGGGACAGGGATCGTAGGCACCGGGGAGCTGTTTTTT	CASSSGTGIVGTGELFF
TRBD1	NA	TRBJ1-3	TRBV23-1	15	TGCGCCAGCAGTCAAGGACAGGGTAGGGGAAACACCATATATTTT	CASSQGQGRGNTIYF
NA	NA	TRBJ2-4	TRBV28	14	TGTGCCAGCAGTTTCCCCGGTCGCCCGGACATTCAGTACTTC	CASSFPGRPDIQYF
TRBD1	NA	TRBJ2-3	TRBV28	15	TGTGCCAGCAGTTTCGGACAGGGGAGAGCAGATACGCAGTATTTT	CASSFGQGRADTQYF
TRBD1	NA	TRBJ1-2	TRBV2	15	TGTGCCAGCAGGGGGGACAGGGCTGAGAACTATGGCTACACCTTC	CASRGDRAENYGYTF
TRBD1	few	TRBJ2-1	TRBV4-1	13	TGCGCCAGCAGAGGGACAGTGCACAATGAGCAGTTCTTC	CASRGTVHNEQFF
TRBD1	NA	TRBJ2-7	TRBV5-1	14	TGCGCCAGCAGCAAAAGGACAGGTCCTAACGAGCAGTACTTC	CASSKRTGPNEQYF
NA	NA	TRBJ1-2	TRBV5-6	16	TGTGCCAGCAGCTATAAACCGGGCAGGGCCGGAGGTGGCTACACCTTC	CASSYKPGRAGGGYTF
TRBD2	NA	TRBJ2-5	TRBV29-1	12	TGCAGCCAGGAGAGGGAGGGAGAGACCCAGTACTTC	CSQEREGETQYF